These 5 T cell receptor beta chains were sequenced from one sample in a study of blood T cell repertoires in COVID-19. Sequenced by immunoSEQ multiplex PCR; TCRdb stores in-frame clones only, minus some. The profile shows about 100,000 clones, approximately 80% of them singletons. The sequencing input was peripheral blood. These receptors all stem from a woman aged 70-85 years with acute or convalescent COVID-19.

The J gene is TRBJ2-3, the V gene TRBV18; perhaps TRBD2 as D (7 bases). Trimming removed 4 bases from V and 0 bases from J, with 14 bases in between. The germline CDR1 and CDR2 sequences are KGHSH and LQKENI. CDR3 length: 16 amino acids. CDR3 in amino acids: CASSQGGDSSTDTQYF. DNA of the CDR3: TGTGCCAGCTCACAGGGGGGGGATTCTAGCACAGATACGCAGTATTTT.

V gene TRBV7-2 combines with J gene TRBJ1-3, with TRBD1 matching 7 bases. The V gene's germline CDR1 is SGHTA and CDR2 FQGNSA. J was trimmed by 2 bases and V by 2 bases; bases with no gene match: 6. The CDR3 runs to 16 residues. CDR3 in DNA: TGTGCCAGCAGCTTACTACAGGGGTTGACTGGAAACACCATATATTTT. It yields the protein CASSLLQGLTGNTIYF.

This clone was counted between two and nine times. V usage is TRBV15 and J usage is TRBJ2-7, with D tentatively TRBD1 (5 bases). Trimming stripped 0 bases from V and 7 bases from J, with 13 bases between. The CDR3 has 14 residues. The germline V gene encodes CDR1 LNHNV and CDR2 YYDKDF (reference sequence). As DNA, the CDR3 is TGTGCCACCAGCAGAGATCTCGCAGGGCGGGAGCAGTACGTC. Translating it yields CATSRDLAGREQYV.

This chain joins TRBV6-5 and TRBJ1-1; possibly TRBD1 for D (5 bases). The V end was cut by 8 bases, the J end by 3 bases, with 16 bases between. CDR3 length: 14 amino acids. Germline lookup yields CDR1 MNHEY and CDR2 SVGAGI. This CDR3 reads CASGRGTEYTEAFF. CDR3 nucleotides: TGTGCCAGCGGCCGGGGGACTGAGTACACTGAAGCTTTCTTT.

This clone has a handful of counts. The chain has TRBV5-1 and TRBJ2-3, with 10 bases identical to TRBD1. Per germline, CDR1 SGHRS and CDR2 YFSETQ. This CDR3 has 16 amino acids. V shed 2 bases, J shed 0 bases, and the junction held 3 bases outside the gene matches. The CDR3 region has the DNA TGCGCCAGCAGCTTCGGACAGGGGGTTAGCACAGATACGCAGTATTTT. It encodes CASSFGQGVSTDTQYF.